These 3 T cell receptor beta chains originate from one sample sequenced in a study of cytotoxic CD8 clonotypes in ibrutinib-treated CLL. TCRdb's copy holds only in-frame clones and misses some; the assay was immunoSEQ multiplex PCR. This sample has 150,000 to 200,000 clones, with roughly 84% found just once. The sequences come from PBMCs, collected at disease progression, from a patient treated with ibrutinib. These receptors originate from a human donor with chronic lymphocytic leukemia.

V usage is TRBV30 and J usage is TRBJ1-4; D not resolved. The CDR3 sequence is 14 residues long. V gave up 3 bases and J gave up 7 bases, with 15 bases separating them. Germline V gene lookup returns CDR1 GTSNPN and CDR2 SVGIG (reference sequence). The CDR3 is CAWSPPRRSEKLFF. The CDR3 nucleotides are TGTGCCTGGAGCCCCCCGCGCCGGAGTGAAAAACTGTTTTTT.

The V gene is TRBV30, the J gene TRBJ1-4; D call uncertain. Germline loops: CDR1 GTSNPN, CDR2 SVGIG (reference sequence). V lost 6 bases and J lost 8, with 16 bases in between. The CDR3 sequence is 13 residues long. CDR3 sequence: CACKSPSGEKLFF. For the CDR3, the DNA is TGTGCCTGTAAGTCCCCATCCGGCGAAAAACTGTTTTTT. Together with reference TRBV30 and TRBJ1-4, the CDR3 gives the full variable domain: SQTIHQWPATLVQPVGSPLSLECTVEGTSNPNLYWYRQAAGRGLQLLFYSVGIGQISSEVPQNLSASRPQDRQFILSSKKLLLSDSGFYLCACKSPSGEKLFFGSGTQLSVL.

The CDR3 DNA sequence: TGCGCCAGCAGCTTGTCGGTCGGGAAAACTCTTTATGGCTACACCTTC. Protein sequence: CASSLSVGKTLYGYTF. The rearrangement joins TRBV5-1 to TRBJ1-2; D gene uncertain. The CDR3 has 16 residues. V lost 1 base and J 5 bases, leaving 18 bases between the germline ends. The germline CDR1 and CDR2 sequences are SGHRS and YFSETQ. The whole variable domain, remainder taken from reference TRBV5-1 and TRBJ1-2, is KAGVTQTPRYLIKTRGQQVTLSCSPISGHRSVSWYQQTPGQGLQFLFEYFSETQRNKGNFPGRFSGRQFSNSRSEMNVSTLELGDSALYLCASSLSVGKTLYGYTFGSGTRLTVV.